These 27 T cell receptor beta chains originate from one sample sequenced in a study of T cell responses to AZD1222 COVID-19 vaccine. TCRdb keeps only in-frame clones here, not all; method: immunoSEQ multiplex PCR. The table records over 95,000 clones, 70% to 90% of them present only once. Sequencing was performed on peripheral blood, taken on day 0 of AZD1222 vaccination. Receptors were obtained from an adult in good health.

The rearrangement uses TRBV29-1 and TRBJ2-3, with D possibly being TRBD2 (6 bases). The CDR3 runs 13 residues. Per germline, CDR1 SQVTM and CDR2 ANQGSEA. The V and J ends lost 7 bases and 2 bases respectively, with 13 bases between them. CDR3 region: CSAGTGDTDTQYF. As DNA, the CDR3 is TGCAGCGCTGGGACTGGGGACACAGATACGCAGTATTTT.

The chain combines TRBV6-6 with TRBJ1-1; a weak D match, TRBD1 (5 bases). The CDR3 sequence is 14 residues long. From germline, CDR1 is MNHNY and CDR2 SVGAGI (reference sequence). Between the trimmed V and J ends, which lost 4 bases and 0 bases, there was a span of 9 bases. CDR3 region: CASSLGPMNTEAFF. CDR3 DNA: TGTGCCAGCAGTTTGGGACCGATGAACACTGAAGCTTTCTTT.

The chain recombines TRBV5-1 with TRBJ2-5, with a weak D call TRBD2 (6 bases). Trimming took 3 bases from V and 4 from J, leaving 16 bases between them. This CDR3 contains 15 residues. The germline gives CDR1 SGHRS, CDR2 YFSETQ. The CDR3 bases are TGCGCCAGCAGCTCAGGGACTGGGGGAGGAGAGACCCAGTACTTC. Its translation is CASSSGTGGGETQYF.

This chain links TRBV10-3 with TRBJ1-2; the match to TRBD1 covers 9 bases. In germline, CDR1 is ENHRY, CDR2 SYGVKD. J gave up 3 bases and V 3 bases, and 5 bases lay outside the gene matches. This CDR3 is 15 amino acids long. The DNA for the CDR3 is TGTGCCATCAGTGACCACAGGGGGCTCGACTATGGCTACACCTTC. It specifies CAISDHRGLDYGYTF.

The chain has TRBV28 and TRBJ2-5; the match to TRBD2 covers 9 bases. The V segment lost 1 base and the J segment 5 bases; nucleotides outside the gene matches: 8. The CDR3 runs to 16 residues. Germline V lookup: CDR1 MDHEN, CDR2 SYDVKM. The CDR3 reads CASSLLLAGSLETQYF. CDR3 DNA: TGTGCCAGCAGTTTATTACTAGCGGGTTCTTTGGAGACCCAGTACTTC.

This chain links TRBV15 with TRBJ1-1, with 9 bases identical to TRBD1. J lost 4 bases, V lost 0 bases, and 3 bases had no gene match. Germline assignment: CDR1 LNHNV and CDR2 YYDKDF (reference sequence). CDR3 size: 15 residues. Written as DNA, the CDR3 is TGTGCCACCAGCAGAGATTTGGGACAGGGCACTGAAGCTTTCTTT. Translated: CATSRDLGQGTEAFF.

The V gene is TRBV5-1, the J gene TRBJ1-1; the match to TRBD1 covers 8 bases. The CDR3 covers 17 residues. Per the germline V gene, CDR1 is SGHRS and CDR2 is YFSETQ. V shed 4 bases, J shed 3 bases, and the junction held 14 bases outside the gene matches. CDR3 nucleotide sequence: TGCGCCAGCAGCCCCCAGGGGGCAGGAAGGATAGACACTGAAGCTTTCTTT. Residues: CASSPQGAGRIDTEAFF.

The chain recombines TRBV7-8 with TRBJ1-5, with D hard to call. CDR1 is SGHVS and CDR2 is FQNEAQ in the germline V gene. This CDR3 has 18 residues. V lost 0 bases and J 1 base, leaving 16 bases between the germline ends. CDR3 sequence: CASSLAWRGRGSNQPQHF. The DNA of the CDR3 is TGTGCCAGCAGCTTAGCCTGGCGTGGGCGCGGGAGCAATCAGCCCCAGCATTTT.

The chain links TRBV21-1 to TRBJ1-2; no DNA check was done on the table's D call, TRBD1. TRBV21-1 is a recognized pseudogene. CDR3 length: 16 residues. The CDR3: CASSAWTGDSNYGYTF. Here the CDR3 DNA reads TGTGCCAGCAGCGCCTGGACAGGGGATTCTAACTATGGCTACACCTTC.

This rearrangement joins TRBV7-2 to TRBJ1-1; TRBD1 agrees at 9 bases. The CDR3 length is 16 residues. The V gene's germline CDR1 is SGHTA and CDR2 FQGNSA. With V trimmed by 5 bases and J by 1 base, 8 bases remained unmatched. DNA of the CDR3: TGTGCCAGCAGCATCGGACAGGGGTTGGCGAACACTGAAGCTTTCTTT. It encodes CASSIGQGLANTEAFF.

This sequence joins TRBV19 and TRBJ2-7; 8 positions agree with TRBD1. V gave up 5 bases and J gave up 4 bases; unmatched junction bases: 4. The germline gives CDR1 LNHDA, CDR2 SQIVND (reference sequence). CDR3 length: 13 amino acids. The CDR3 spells CASSWDRSYEQYF. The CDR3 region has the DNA TGTGCCAGTAGTTGGGACAGGTCTTACGAGCAGTACTTC.

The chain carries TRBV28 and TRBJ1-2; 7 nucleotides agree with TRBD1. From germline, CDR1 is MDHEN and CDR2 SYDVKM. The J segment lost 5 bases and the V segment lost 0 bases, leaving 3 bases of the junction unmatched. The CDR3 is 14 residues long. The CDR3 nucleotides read TGTGCCAGCAGTTTATGGACAGGGCGATATGGCTACACCTTC. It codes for CASSLWTGRYGYTF.

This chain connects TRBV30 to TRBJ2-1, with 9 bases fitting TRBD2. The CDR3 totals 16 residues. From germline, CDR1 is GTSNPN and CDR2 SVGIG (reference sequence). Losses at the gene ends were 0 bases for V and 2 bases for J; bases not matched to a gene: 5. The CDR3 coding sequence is TGTGCCTGGAGTGTAGCGCTAGCGGGAACCTACAATGAGCAGTTCTTC. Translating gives CAWSVALAGTYNEQFF. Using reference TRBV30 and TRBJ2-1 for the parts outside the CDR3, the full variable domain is SQTIHQWPATLVQPVGSPLSLECTVEGTSNPNLYWYRQAAGRGLQLLFYSVGIGQISSEVPQNLSASRPQDRQFILSSKKLLLSDSGFYLCAWSVALAGTYNEQFFGPGTRLTVL.

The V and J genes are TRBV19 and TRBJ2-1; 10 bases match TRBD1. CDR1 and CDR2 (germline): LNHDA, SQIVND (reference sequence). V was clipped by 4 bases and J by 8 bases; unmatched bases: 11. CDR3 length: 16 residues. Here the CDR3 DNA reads TGTGCCAGTAGTAGGACAGGGGGTTCAATGATGGATGAGCAGTTCTTC. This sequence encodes CASSRTGGSMMDEQFF.

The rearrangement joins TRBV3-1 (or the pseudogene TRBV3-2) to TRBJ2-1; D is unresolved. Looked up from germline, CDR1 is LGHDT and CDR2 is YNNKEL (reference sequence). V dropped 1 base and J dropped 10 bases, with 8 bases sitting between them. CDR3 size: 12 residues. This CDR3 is CASSQALGEQFF. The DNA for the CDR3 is TGTGCCAGCAGCCAAGCCCTAGGAGAGCAGTTCTTC.

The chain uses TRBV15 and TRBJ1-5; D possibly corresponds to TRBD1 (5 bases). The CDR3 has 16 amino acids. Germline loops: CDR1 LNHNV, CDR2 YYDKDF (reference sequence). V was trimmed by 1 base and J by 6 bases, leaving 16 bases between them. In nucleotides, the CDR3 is TGTGCCACCAGCAGAGGGACGAGGGTGGGGGGTCAGCCCCAGCATTTT. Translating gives CATSRGTRVGGQPQHF.

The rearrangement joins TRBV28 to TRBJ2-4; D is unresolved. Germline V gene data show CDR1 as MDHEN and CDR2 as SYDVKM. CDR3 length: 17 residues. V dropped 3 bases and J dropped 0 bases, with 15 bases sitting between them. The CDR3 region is CASSFPSSSLAKNIQYF. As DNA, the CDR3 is TGTGCCAGCAGTTTTCCGTCGTCATCGTTAGCCAAAAACATTCAGTACTTC.

This chain's CDR3 is CASSQDASGIEEQFF. For the CDR3, the DNA is TGCGCCAGCAGCCAAGATGCTAGCGGGATTGAGGAGCAGTTCTTC. The gene calls are TRBV4-1 and TRBJ2-1, with TRBD2 matching over 9 bases. Germline V gene lookup returns CDR1 MGHRA and CDR2 YSYEKL. The CDR3 runs 15 residues. J was trimmed by 10 bases and V by 0 bases; bases with no gene match: 7.

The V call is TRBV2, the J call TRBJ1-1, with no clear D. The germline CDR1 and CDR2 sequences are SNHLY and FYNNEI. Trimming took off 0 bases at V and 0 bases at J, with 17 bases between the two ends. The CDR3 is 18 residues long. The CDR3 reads CASSEALLAVGMNTEAFF. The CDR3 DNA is TGTGCCAGCAGTGAAGCGCTTCTCGCTGTTGGGATGAACACTGAAGCTTTCTTT. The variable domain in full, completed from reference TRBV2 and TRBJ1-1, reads EPEVTQTPSHQVTQMGQEVILRCVPISNHLYFYWYRQILGQKVEFLVSFYNNEISEKSEIFDDQFSVERPDGSNFTLKIRSTKLEDSAMYFCASSEALLAVGMNTEAFFGQGTRLTVV.

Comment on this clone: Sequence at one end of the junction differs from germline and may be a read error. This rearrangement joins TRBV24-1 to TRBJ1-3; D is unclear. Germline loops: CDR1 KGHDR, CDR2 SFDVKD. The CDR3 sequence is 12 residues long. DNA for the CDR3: TGTGCCACCAGGGATTCTGGAAACACCATATATTTT. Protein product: CATRDSGNTIYF.

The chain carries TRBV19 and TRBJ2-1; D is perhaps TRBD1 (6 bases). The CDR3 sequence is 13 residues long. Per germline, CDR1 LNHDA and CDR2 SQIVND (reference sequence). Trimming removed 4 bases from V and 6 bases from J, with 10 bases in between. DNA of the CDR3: TGTGCCAGTAGTAAAGACAGGTTCAATGAGCAGTTCTTC. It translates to CASSKDRFNEQFF.

CDR3 residues: CASSDLGTSQYEQYF. The CDR3 DNA reads as TGTGCCAGCAGTGATTTGGGGACGAGCCAATACGAGCAGTACTTC. The V call is TRBV28, the J call TRBJ2-7, with D perhaps given as TRBD1 or TRBD2 (5 bases each). The V gene's germline CDR1 is MDHEN and CDR2 SYDVKM. Trimming left V 5 bases short and J 4 bases short, with 18 bases between. CDR3 length: 15 residues. Full variable domain (remainder filled in from reference TRBV28 and TRBJ2-7): DVKVTQSSRYLVKRTGEKVFLECVQDMDHENMFWYRQDPGLGLRLIYFSYDVKMKEKGDIPEGYSVSREKKERFSLILESASTNQTSMYLCASSDLGTSQYEQYFGPGTRLTVT.

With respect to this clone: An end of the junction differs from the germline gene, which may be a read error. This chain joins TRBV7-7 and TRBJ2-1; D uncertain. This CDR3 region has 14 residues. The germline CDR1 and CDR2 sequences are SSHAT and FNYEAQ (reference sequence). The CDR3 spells CASSLAGKDNEQFF. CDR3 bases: TGTGCTAGCAGCTTGGCAGGAAAGGATAATGAGCAGTTCTTC.

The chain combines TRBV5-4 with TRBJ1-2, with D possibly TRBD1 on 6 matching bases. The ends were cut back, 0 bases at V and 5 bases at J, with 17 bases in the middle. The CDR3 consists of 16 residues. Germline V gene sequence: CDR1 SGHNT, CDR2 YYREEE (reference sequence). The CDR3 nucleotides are TGTGCCAGCAGCTTGGACCCTGGACAGAGTTCGTATGGCTACACCTTC. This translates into CASSLDPGQSSYGYTF.

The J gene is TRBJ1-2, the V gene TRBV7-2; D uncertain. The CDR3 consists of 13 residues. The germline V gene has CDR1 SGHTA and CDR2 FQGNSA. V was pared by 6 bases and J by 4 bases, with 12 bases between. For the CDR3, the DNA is TGTGCCAGCAGACCACCTGGTCGCTATGGCTACACCTTC. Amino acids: CASRPPGRYGYTF.

CDR3 in DNA: TGTGCCAGCAGATTACGCGGGAGGCCCTACAATGAGCAGTTCTTC. Its translation: CASRLRGRPYNEQFF. The chain carries TRBV28 and TRBJ2-1, with 8 positions matching TRBD2. Germline values: CDR1 MDHEN, CDR2 SYDVKM. The V gene end was trimmed by 6 bases and the J gene end by 2 bases; junction bases not matched to a gene: 6. CDR3 length equals 15 residues.

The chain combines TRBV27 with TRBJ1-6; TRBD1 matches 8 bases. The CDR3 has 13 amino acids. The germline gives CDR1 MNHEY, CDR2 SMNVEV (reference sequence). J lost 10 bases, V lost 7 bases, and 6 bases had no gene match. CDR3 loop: CASTGQGGSPLHF. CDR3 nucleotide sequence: TGTGCCAGCACTGGACAGGGTGGCTCACCCCTCCACTTT.